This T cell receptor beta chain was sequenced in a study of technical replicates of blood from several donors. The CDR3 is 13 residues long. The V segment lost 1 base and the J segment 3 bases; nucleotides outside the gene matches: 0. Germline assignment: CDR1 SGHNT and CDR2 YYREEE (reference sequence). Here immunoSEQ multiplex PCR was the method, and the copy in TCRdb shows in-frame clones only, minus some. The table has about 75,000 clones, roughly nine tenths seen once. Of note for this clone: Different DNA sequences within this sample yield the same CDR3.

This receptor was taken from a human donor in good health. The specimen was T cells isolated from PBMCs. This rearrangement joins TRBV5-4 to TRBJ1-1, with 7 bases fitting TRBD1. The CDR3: CASSLTGDTEAFF. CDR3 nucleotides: TGTGCCAGCAGCTTGACAGGGGACACTGAAGCTTTCTTT.